This T cell receptor beta chain was obtained from a study of T cell repertoires in cytomegalovirus infection. Each CDR3 protein gets one entry after TCRdb re-called the reads with MiXCR. The table shows roughly 600,000 distinct CDR3 sequences, with approximately 24% occurring only once. General study points: HLA-C-restricted, CMV-specific TCR beta clonotypes were dominant ex vivo.

This clonotype was observed many times. The antigen remains unidentified. The CDR3 sequence is 18 residues long. Germline V gives CDR1 SGHTA, CDR2 FQGNSA. Trimming shortened V by 1 base and J by 0 bases, and 16 bases separated the two germline ends. Sequenced: CD8+ T cells from PBMCs. The V gene is TRBV7-2, the J gene TRBJ2-1; perhaps TRBD2 as D (6 bases). This TCR came from a human donor in good health (CMV status not recorded). Some clones in this sample may be carry-over from other donors' samples. The CDR3 DNA sequence: TGTGCCAGCAGCTTAGAATCCTCCGGGGGTCTCTCCTACAATGAGCAGTTCTTC. It codes for CASSLESSGGLSYNEQFF.